What follows describes a single T cell receptor (beta chain). Its target is not known. The sample is drawn from a study of shared clonotypes between healthy human individuals. General study results and limits: When compared with the clonotypes that were shared by all four sorted-subset donors, the non-shared clonotypes turned out to have lower generation probabilities. When naive CD4 clonotypes were compared across a few donors, around 5% were shared.

This table comes from immunoSEQ multiplex PCR, and its TCRdb copy is limited to in-frame clones, with some not included. Of a few million clones in the sample, roughly nine tenths are singletons; the top ten hold around 0.14%. Trimming removed 4 bases from V and 2 bases from J, with 12 bases in between. This CDR3 is built from 14 residues. Germline V lookup: CDR1 SEHNR, CDR2 FQNEAQ (reference sequence). Donors, healthy HIV-negative adults, lacked recent acute infections or vaccinations. The authors divided CD4+ cells into CD45RA+ naive and CD45RA-negative memory subsets. The chain employs TRBV7-9 and TRBJ2-7; a possible D gene is TRBD1 (6 bases). The source is a man between 18 and 35 years old in good health. Specimen: naive CD4+ T cells sorted from blood. As for subset: CD45RA+ positively selected. DNA of the CDR3: TGTGCCAGCAGCTCCCCGGGACAAGCCTACGAGCAGTACTTC. It specifies CASSSPGQAYEQYF.